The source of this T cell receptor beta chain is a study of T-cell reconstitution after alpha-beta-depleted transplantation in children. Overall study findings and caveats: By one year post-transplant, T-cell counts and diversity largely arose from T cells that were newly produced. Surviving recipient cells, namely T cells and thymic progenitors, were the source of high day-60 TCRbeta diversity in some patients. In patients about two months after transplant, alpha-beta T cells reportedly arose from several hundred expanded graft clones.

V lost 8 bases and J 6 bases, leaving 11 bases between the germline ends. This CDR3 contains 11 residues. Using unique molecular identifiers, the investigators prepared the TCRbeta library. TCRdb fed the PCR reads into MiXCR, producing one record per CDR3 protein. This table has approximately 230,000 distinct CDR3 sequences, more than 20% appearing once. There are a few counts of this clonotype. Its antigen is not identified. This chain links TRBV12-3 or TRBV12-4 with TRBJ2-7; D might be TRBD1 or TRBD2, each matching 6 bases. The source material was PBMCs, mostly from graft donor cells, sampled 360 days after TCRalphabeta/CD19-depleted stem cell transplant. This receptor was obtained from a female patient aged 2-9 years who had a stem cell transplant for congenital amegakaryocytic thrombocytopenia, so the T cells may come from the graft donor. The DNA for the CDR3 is TGTGCCAGCCACGGGGGCGGCGAGCAGTACTTC. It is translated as CASHGGGEQYF.